Shown below are 19 T cell receptor beta chains from a single sample sequenced in a study of blood T cell repertoires in COVID-19. Clones were read by immunoSEQ multiplex PCR, and TCRdb kept only the in-frame ones, dropping some. The sample has some 130,000 clones, 78% seen once. Material for sequencing was PBMCs or T cells enriched from blood (not recorded which). The receptors were gathered from a woman in her forties or fifties who had recovered from COVID-19.

This sequence joins TRBV2 and TRBJ2-1, with TRBD2 matching over 9 bases. Germline V gives CDR1 SNHLY, CDR2 FYNNEI. Unmatched junction bases numbered 10, after V lost 6 bases and J lost 4 bases. The CDR3 totals 16 residues. The CDR3 DNA follows: TGTGCCAGCAGCGGCCGTATAGCGGGAGATTACAATGAGCAGTTCTTC. It encodes CASSGRIAGDYNEQFF.

The CDR3 nucleotides are TGTGCCAGCAGCATAGGACAGGGGAACTATGGCTACACCTTC. Protein sequence: CASSIGQGNYGYTF. J is TRBJ1-2 and V is TRBV7-2; 9 bases are shared with TRBD1. CDR1 and CDR2 (germline): SGHTA, FQGNSA. Trimming removed 5 bases from V and 2 bases from J; junction bases left unmatched: 3. CDR3 length: 14 residues.

Only one count was recorded for this clone. The chain is built from TRBV12-3 or TRBV12-4 and TRBJ1-5; D unresolved. The CDR3 length is 13 residues. V lost 6 bases and J lost 0, with 6 bases in between. The CDR3 loop is CASSPGSNQPQHF. In DNA form, the CDR3 reads TGTGCCAGCAGCCCAGGTAGCAATCAGCCCCAGCATTTT.

The CDR3 region has the DNA TGTGCCAGCAGCGACCAGGGAGGCCGCGGCGAAAAACTGTTTTTT. Its translation is CASSDQGGRGEKLFF. The V and J genes are TRBV2 and TRBJ1-4, with D perhaps TRBD1 (5 bases). Trimming shortened V by 6 bases and J by 8 bases, and 19 bases separated the two germline ends. Germline V gene data show CDR1 as SNHLY and CDR2 as FYNNEI. This CDR3 region has 15 residues.

The chain carries TRBV23-1 and TRBJ2-7; D remains ambiguous. TRBV23-1 is sorted into the ORF group, with uncertain function. The CDR3 extends over 13 amino acids. Trimming removed 7 bases from V and 2 bases from J, with 12 bases in between. CDR3 DNA: TGCGCCAGCATGACACAAGATACCTACGAGCAGTACTTC. Amino acids: CASMTQDTYEQYF.

CDR3 coding DNA: TGCAGCGCGGACAGCCACACCGGGGAGCTGTTTTTT. It encodes CSADSHTGELFF. The rearrangement uses TRBV29-1 and TRBJ2-2; a weak D match, TRBD1 (6 bases). CDR3 size: 12 residues. Trimming cost V 7 bases and J 3 bases, with 9 bases left between them. Germline CDR1 reads SQVTM; CDR2 reads ANQGSEA.

The chain has TRBV28 and TRBJ2-2; a possible D gene is TRBD2 (6 bases). The germline V gene has CDR1 MDHEN and CDR2 SYDVKM. V was trimmed by 2 bases and J by 6 bases, leaving 19 bases between them. CDR3 length equals 17 residues. The CDR3 nucleotides are TGTGCCAGCAGTTTAATCCGGGGGATAGGTGGGCCCGGGGAGCTGTTTTTT. Its protein product is CASSLIRGIGGPGELFF.

The chain carries TRBV6-2 or TRBV6-3 and TRBJ1-4, with 8 bases aligning to TRBD1. This CDR3 region has 19 residues. After removal of 5 bases from V and 2 bases from J, the junction contained 16 bases not matched to a gene. Germline assignment: CDR1 MNHEY and CDR2 SVGEGT. CDR3 coding DNA: TGTGCCAGCAGTCCCTCGGTTGGCAGGGGGCGCGGTACTAATGAAAAACTGTTTTTT. This sequence encodes CASSPSVGRGRGTNEKLFF.

The V call is TRBV27, the J call TRBJ1-2, with TRBD1 matching over 8 bases. The V and J ends lost 7 bases and 6 bases, in that order; junction bases with no gene match: 16. CDR1 is MNHEY and CDR2 is SMNVEV in the germline V gene (reference sequence). The CDR3 is made up of 16 amino acids. Here the CDR3 DNA reads TGTGCCAGCAAAATGAGAGGACAGGGCTTGTATGATGGCTACACCTTC. Protein: CASKMRGQGLYDGYTF.

A single count supports this clone. The chain links TRBV7-3 to TRBJ1-4; TRBD1 agrees at 12 bases. Unmatched junction bases numbered 5, after V lost 5 bases and J lost 7 bases. CDR1 is SGHTA, CDR2 FQGTGA, per germline. This CDR3 spans 15 amino acids. The CDR3 coding sequence is TGTGCCAGCAGCCCCGGGACAGGGGGCGTTGAAAAACTGTTTTTT. It yields the protein CASSPGTGGVEKLFF.

The chain couples TRBV11-2 to TRBJ2-7; no firm D call. Germline lookup yields CDR1 SGHAT and CDR2 FQNNGV. Trimming left V 3 bases short and J 7 bases short, with 19 bases between. The CDR3 is 15 amino acids. CDR3 sequence (DNA): TGTGCCAGCAGCTTTACCGCAGGTCACGTCGAGGAGCAGTACTTC. Amino acid sequence: CASSFTAGHVEEQYF.

J is TRBJ1-2 and V is TRBV3-1 (or the pseudogene TRBV3-2), with unresolved D. CDR1 and CDR2 from the germline V gene are LGHDT and YNNKEL (reference sequence). The CDR3 spans 12 residues. Trimming removed 1 base from V and 7 bases from J, with 7 bases in between. In nucleotides, the CDR3 is TGTGCCAGCAGCCAAGCCGCGGCTGGCTACACCTTC. Protein sequence: CASSQAAAGYTF.

This sequence joins TRBV7-2 and TRBJ1-5; D remains unclear. This CDR3 contains 15 residues. V gave up 0 bases and J gave up 0 bases, with 6 bases separating them. Per the germline V gene, CDR1 is SGHTA and CDR2 is FQGNSA. The CDR3 here is CASSLAADSNQPQHF. The CDR3 region has the DNA TGTGCCAGCAGCTTAGCGGCAGATAGCAATCAGCCCCAGCATTTT.

The chain employs TRBV2 and TRBJ1-4; possible D gene TRBD1, 6 bases. Germline V lookup: CDR1 SNHLY, CDR2 FYNNEI. V was shortened by 9 bases and J by 6 bases, with 14 bases between the two germline ends. The CDR3 sequence is 13 residues long. CDR3 region: CASGTGRDEKLFF. The CDR3 nucleotides are TGTGCCAGTGGAACAGGGCGGGATGAAAAACTGTTTTTT.

This sequence joins TRBV30 and TRBJ2-7, with a weak D call TRBD1 (6 bases). This CDR3 comprises 14 residues. The V end was cut by 4 bases, the J end by 4 bases, with 17 bases between. Germline lookup yields CDR1 GTSNPN and CDR2 SVGIG (reference sequence). The CDR3 spells CAWTPDSSGYEQYF. DNA for the CDR3: TGTGCCTGGACCCCGGACAGTTCCGGGTACGAGCAGTACTTC.

The chain joins TRBV19 to TRBJ1-1; D is unresolved. The ends were cut back, 7 bases at V and 0 bases at J, with 15 bases in the middle. There are 15 residues in the CDR3. CDR1 and CDR2 (germline): LNHDA, SQIVND (reference sequence). CDR3 in amino acids: CASKIGGAMNTEAFF. For the CDR3, the DNA is TGTGCCAGTAAGATTGGCGGAGCCATGAACACTGAAGCTTTCTTT. Together with reference TRBV19 and TRBJ1-1, the CDR3 gives the full variable domain: DGGITQSPKYLFRKEGQNVTLSCEQNLNHDAMYWYRQDPGQGLRLIYYSQIVNDFQKGDIAEGYSVSREKKESFPLTVTSAQKNPTAFYLCASKIGGAMNTEAFFGQGTRLTVV.

In this sample, this clone turned up many times. The chain is built from TRBV30 and TRBJ2-7; a possible D gene is TRBD2 (5 bases). Trimming took off 4 bases at V and 6 bases at J, with 7 bases between the two ends. Germline V gives CDR1 GTSNPN, CDR2 SVGIG (reference sequence). The CDR3 is 10 residues long. CDR3 amino acids: CAWMGAEQYF. The CDR3 nucleotides read TGTGCCTGGATGGGAGCCGAGCAGTACTTC.

The V call is TRBV7-9, the J call TRBJ2-5; 9 nucleotides line up with TRBD1. The CDR3 is made up of 15 amino acids. Germline V CDR1 and CDR2: SEHNR, FQNEAQ (reference sequence). The V gene end was trimmed by 5 bases and the J gene end by 4 bases; junction bases not matched to a gene: 8. CDR3: CASSARTGDAETQYF. The DNA for the CDR3 is TGTGCCAGCAGCGCAAGGACAGGGGATGCAGAGACCCAGTACTTC. The full variable domain, with the rest looked up from reference TRBV7-9 and TRBJ2-5, is DTGVSQNPRHKITKRGQNVTFRCDPISEHNRLYWYRQTLGQGPEFLTYFQNEAQLEKSRLLSDRFSAERPKGSFSTLEIQRTEQGDSAMYLCASSARTGDAETQYFGPGTRLLVL.

The CDR3 DNA follows: TGCAGCGTTCGACAGGGTCTTGGAAACACCATATATTTT. Translation: CSVRQGLGNTIYF. The chain has TRBV29-1 and TRBJ1-3; 7 bases map to TRBD1. The CDR3 consists of 13 residues. CDR1 is SQVTM and CDR2 is ANQGSEA in the germline V gene. V dropped 5 bases and J dropped 3; count of bases not matched to a gene: 4.